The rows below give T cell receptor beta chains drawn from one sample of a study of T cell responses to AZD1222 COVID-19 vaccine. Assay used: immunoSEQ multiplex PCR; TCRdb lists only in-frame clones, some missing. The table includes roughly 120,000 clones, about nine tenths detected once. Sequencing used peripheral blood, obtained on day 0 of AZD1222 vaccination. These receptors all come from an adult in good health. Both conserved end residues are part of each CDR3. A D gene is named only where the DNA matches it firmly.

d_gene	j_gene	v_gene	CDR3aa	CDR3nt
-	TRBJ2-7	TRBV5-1	CASSLNRDEQYF	TGCGCCAGCAGCCTAAACAGGGACGAGCAGTACTTC
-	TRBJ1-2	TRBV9	CASSVALGNYGYTF	TGTGCCAGCAGCGTAGCTTTGGGTAACTATGGCTACACCTTC
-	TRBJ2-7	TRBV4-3	CASSLSLTPYEQYF	TGCGCCAGCAGCCTGAGCCTAACCCCCTACGAGCAGTACTTC
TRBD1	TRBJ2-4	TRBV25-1	CASSESGTGEAKNIQYF	TGTGCCAGCAGTGAATCCGGGACAGGGGAGGCCAAAAACATTCAGTACTTC
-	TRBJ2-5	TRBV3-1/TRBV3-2	CASSPTWHLRETQYF	TGTGCCAGCAGCCCTACATGGCATCTACGGGAGACCCAGTACTTC
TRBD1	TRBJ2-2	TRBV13	CASSLMDRGNTGELFF	TGTGCCAGCAGCTTAATGGACAGGGGAAACACCGGGGAGCTGTTTTTT
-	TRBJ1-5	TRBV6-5	CASSYLGLYSNQPQHF	TGTGCCAGCAGTTACTTGGGCCTTTATAGCAATCAGCCCCAGCATTTT
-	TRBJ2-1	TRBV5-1	CASRKTSGAYNEQFF	TGCGCCAGCAGAAAGACTAGTGGGGCCTACAATGAGCAGTTCTTC
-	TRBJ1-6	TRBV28	CASSTRRGFNSPLHF	TGTGCCAGCAGTACACGGCGGGGTTTTAATTCACCCCTCCACTTT
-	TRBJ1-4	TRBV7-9	CATNLDLNEKLFF	TGTGCCACGAACCTCGACCTAAATGAAAAACTGTTTTTT
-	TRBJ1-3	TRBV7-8	CASSLGQGAGNTIYF	TGTGCCAGCAGCTTAGGGCAGGGAGCTGGAAACACCATATATTTT
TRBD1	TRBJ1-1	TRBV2	CASNQETGIGTEAFF	TGTGCCAGCAATCAAGAGACAGGGATAGGGACTGAAGCTTTCTTT
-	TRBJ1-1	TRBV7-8	CASSPSREAFF	TGTGCCAGCAGCCCAAGTAGGGAAGCTTTCTTT
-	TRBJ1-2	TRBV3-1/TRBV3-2	CASNLGQNYGYTF	TGTGCCAGCAATTTGGGACAAAACTATGGCTACACCTTC
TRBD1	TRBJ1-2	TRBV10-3	CAISEPGGSYGYTF	TGTGCCATCAGTGAGCCAGGGGGCAGCTATGGCTACACCTTC
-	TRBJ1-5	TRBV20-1	CSASKNGHSNQPQHF	TGCAGTGCTAGTAAAAACGGACATAGCAATCAGCCCCAGCATTTT